These 5 T cell receptor beta chains originate from one sample sequenced in a study of early T cells in non-severe SARS-CoV-2 infection. TCRdb passed the 5' RACE reads through MiXCR, listing each CDR3 protein once. The table shows approximately 73,000 distinct CDR3 sequences, with 10% to 12% occurring only once. Source material: whole blood. The receptors stem from an adult who was a healthcare worker with PCR-confirmed SARS-CoV-2 infection or an uninfected control (not recorded which).

This clonotype was seen repeatedly, ten times or more. This chain connects TRBV10-2 to TRBJ2-2; D gene unclear. Germline CDR1 is WSHSY and CDR2 is SAAADI. There are 15 residues in the CDR3. The ends were cut back, 7 bases at V and 1 base at J, with 13 bases in the middle. The CDR3 sequence: CASTPFNQNTGELFF. The CDR3 bases are TGCGCCAGCACCCCCTTTAACCAGAACACCGGGGAGCTGTTTTTT.

This clonotype was observed at least ten times. The CDR3 sequence is CSAGTGENEQFF. For the CDR3, the DNA is TGCAGCGCCGGGACAGGGGAGAATGAGCAGTTCTTC. The chain recombines TRBV29-1 with TRBJ2-1; 10 bases are a match to TRBD1. There are 12 residues in the CDR3. Germline CDR1 SQVTM, CDR2 ANQGSEA. V shed 7 bases, J shed 7 bases, and the junction held 4 bases outside the gene matches.

The chain carries TRBV10-3 and TRBJ2-7; 7 positions match TRBD2. V lost 3 bases and J lost 7; bases outside the gene matches: 0. Germline V CDR1 and CDR2: ENHRY, SYGVKD. The CDR3 extends over 11 amino acids. The CDR3 sequence: CAISDGREQYF. The CDR3 nucleotides read TGTGCCATCAGTGACGGGAGGGAGCAGTACTTC.

This clonotype was detected ten times or more. The chain is built from TRBV5-6 and TRBJ2-7, with a possible D match to TRBD2 (6 bases). Looked up from germline, CDR1 is SGHDT and CDR2 is YYEEEE. This CDR3 is 14 amino acids long. The ends were cut back, 6 bases at V and 6 bases at J, with 19 bases in the middle. CDR3 nucleotides: TGTGCCAGCAAACCGGGACTCTCGGTCGGCGAGCAGTACTTC. Translated, it gives CASKPGLSVGEQYF.

This clonotype was recorded many times. The gene calls are TRBV6-5 and TRBJ2-7; D is ambiguous. CDR3 length equals 14 residues. In germline, CDR1 is MNHEY, CDR2 SVGAGI. Trimming left V 0 bases short and J 2 bases short, with 8 bases between. CDR3 coding DNA: TGTGCCAGCAGTTACTCGACCGGGCCCTACGAGCAGTACTTC. It yields the protein CASSYSTGPYEQYF.